Presented here are 24 T cell receptor beta chains from one specimen sequenced in a study of metastatic and nonmetastatic thyroid tumors (TCRdb year 2020). The library was obtained by PCR. The instrument was an Illumina HiSeq 4000. TCRdb reworked the public reads: Q25 trimming with fastp, MiXCR clone assembly, productive beta chains retained. This sample is represented by under 50,000 clones; about 27% of them were singletons. Jointly, the top ten make up under 13% of the sample. No patient had received any treatment before thyroid surgery. Sequenced input: blood. The origin of the receptors is a male donor with papillary thyroid cancer or a benign thyroid nodule (not recorded which). Some clones in this sample may be carry-over from other donors' samples.

The chain has TRBV20-1 and TRBJ1-2, with TRBD1 matching 7 bases. Germline V gene lookup returns CDR1 DFQATT and CDR2 SNEGSKA (reference sequence). The CDR3 runs 12 residues. V gave up 6 bases and J gave up 8 bases; unmatched junction bases: 9. The DNA for the CDR3 is TGCAGTGCCGATAAGGGGGCCTGGGGCTACACCTTC. Residues: CSADKGAWGYTF.

This clone turned up a few times. The chain is built from TRBV4-1 and TRBJ1-5; 7 positions match TRBD1. Germline assignment: CDR1 MGHRA and CDR2 YSYEKL. This CDR3 is 16 amino acids long. The V segment lost 3 bases and the J segment 2 bases; nucleotides outside the gene matches: 7. CDR3 region: CASSQEQTGRNQPQHF. CDR3 DNA: TGCGCCAGCAGCCAGGAACAGACAGGGCGCAATCAGCCCCAGCATTTT.

The table lists this clone with many counts. The chain links TRBV4-1 to TRBJ2-5; D not certain. The CDR3 spans 14 residues. Germline assignment: CDR1 MGHRA and CDR2 YSYEKL. Trimming shortened V by 2 bases and J by 5 bases, and 12 bases separated the two germline ends. The CDR3, as DNA: TGCGCCAGCAGCCAAAGGTCCGAGAGGGAGACCCAGTACTTC. As protein: CASSQRSERETQYF.

This clone ranks as medium-sized. The chain carries TRBV28 and TRBJ2-7; either TRBD1 or TRBD2 may fit D (8 bases each). Germline CDR1 is MDHEN and CDR2 is SYDVKM. The CDR3 contains 14 residues. Trimming took 2 bases from V and 6 from J, leaving 14 bases between them. The CDR3 region is CASSLTGGTGEQYF. The CDR3 bases are TGTGCCAGCAGTTTAACGGGAGGGACAGGCGAGCAGTACTTC.

This clone was recorded at least ten times. The V call is TRBV20-1, the J call TRBJ2-5, with TRBD1 matching over 10 bases. Germline CDR1 reads DFQATT; CDR2 reads SNEGSKA (reference sequence). The CDR3 runs to 14 residues. Trimming removed 2 bases from V and 5 bases from J; junction bases left unmatched: 5. DNA of the CDR3: TGCAGTGCTAGACGGGACAGGGGACGGGAGACCCAGTACTTC. Amino acid sequence: CSARRDRGRETQYF.

Remarks on this clone: A single base separates this from a much larger clone, so it may be a read error. The genes are TRBV7-8 and TRBJ2-2; 8 nucleotides agree with TRBD2. This CDR3 is 15 amino acids long. The trim removed 5 bases at V and 6 bases at J, leaving 8 bases unmatched. Germline CDR1 is SGHVS and CDR2 is FQNEAQ. CDR3 DNA sequence: TGTGCCAGCAGCGGGGACACGGGGGGGGCCGGGGAGCTGTTTTTT. Translating it yields CASSGDTGGAGELFF.

The rearrangement links TRBV11-2 to TRBJ1-6; TRBD1 is a possible D gene (6 bases). This CDR3 is built from 15 residues. CDR1 is SGHAT, CDR2 FQNNGV, per germline. V was trimmed by 1 base and J by 7 bases, leaving 11 bases between them. The CDR3 sequence is CASSLGGTGNSPLHF. CDR3 bases: TGTGCCAGCAGCTTAGGGGGTACAGGGAATTCACCCCTCCACTTT.

There are a few counts of this clone. At one end, the junction sequence differs from germline, possibly due to a read error. V gene TRBV6-1 combines with J gene TRBJ1-1, with D uncertain. CDR3 length equals 13 residues. Germline loops: CDR1 MNHNS, CDR2 SASEGT. The CDR3 DNA reads TGCGCCAGCAGTGAATCTCGGGCAGTTGAAGCTTTCTTT. Protein product: CASSESRAVEAFF.

At least ten counts were recorded for this clone. This rearrangement joins TRBV7-9 to TRBJ2-3; no firm D call. V gave up 1 base and J gave up 6 bases, with 11 bases separating them. There are 14 residues in the CDR3. The germline CDR1 and CDR2 sequences are SEHNR and FQNEAQ (reference sequence). CDR3 bases: TGTGCCAGCAGCTTAGATAACTGGTTGGATACGCAGTATTTT. It is translated as CASSLDNWLDTQYF. The full variable domain, in which reference TRBV7-9 and TRBJ2-3 provide the parts outside the CDR3, is DTGVSQNPRHKITKRGQNVTFRCDPISEHNRLYWYRQTLGQGPEFLTYFQNEAQLEKSRLLSDRFSAERPKGSFSTLEIQRTEQGDSAMYLCASSLDNWLDTQYFGPGTRLTVL.

The chain recombines TRBV12-3 or TRBV12-4 with TRBJ1-2; no clear D. The CDR3 is 15 residues long. V dropped 4 bases and J dropped 3 bases, with 15 bases sitting between them. The CDR3, as DNA: TGTGCCAGCAGTTCCAACCGACCGCCATACTATGGCTACACCTTC. As protein: CASSSNRPPYYGYTF.

The chain combines TRBV19 with TRBJ1-2, with TRBD1 matching over 8 bases. The V and J ends lost 11 bases and 4 bases, in that order; junction bases with no gene match: 9. The CDR3 length is 13 residues. Germline CDR1 is LNHDA and CDR2 is SQIVND (reference sequence). The CDR3 loop is CAARDRTFYGYTF. The DNA for the CDR3 is TGTGCCGCCCGGGACAGGACGTTCTATGGCTACACCTTC. The complete variable domain, with remaining parts taken from reference TRBV19 and TRBJ1-2, reads DGGITQSPKYLFRKEGQNVTLSCEQNLNHDAMYWYRQDPGQGLRLIYYSQIVNDFQKGDIAEGYSVSREKKESFPLTVTSAQKNPTAFYLCAARDRTFYGYTFGSGTRLTVV.

This clone was found many times. The chain employs TRBV7-8 and TRBJ1-4; TRBD1 matches 10 bases. Germline trimming cut 5 bases from V and 5 bases from J; bases unmatched to any gene: 8. Germline CDR1 is SGHVS and CDR2 is FQNEAQ. The CDR3 is made up of 16 amino acids. The CDR3: CASSGDRGPPNEKLFF. In DNA form, the CDR3 reads TGTGCCAGCAGCGGTGACAGGGGGCCTCCGAATGAAAAACTGTTTTTT.

This clone turned up a few times. The V call is TRBV10-3, the J call TRBJ2-7, with D tentatively TRBD2 (5 bases). The CDR3 runs to 15 residues. Per germline, CDR1 ENHRY and CDR2 SYGVKD. V lost 10 bases to trimming and J lost 0 bases, with 19 bases between them. The CDR3 region has the DNA TGTGCCACCACTAGGGATGTAGGAACCTCCTACGAGCAGTACTTC. This translates into CATTRDVGTSYEQYF.

This clone is categorized as medium-sized. The V gene is TRBV20-1, the J gene TRBJ1-1, with TRBD1 as a possible D gene (5 bases). V was clipped by 3 bases and J by 3 bases, with 11 bases between them. The V gene's germline CDR1 is DFQATT and CDR2 SNEGSKA (reference sequence). CDR3 length: 13 residues. The CDR3 protein is CSASGAGHTEAFF. In DNA form, the CDR3 reads TGCAGTGCTAGCGGCGCAGGGCACACTGAAGCTTTCTTT.

This clone was found a few times. The chain is built from TRBV19 and TRBJ1-4; D is possibly TRBD1 (6 bases). Germline V CDR1 and CDR2: LNHDA, SQIVND (reference sequence). Trimming took 6 bases from V and 2 from J, leaving 10 bases between them. The CDR3 consists of 14 residues. The DNA of the CDR3 is TGTGCCAGTAGAACAGGGAACACTAATGAAAAACTGTTTTTT. Protein product: CASRTGNTNEKLFF.

The rearrangement uses TRBV7-2 and TRBJ2-7, with TRBD1 identical over 7 bases. Germline CDR1 SGHTA, CDR2 FQGNSA. V lost 5 bases to trimming and J lost 2 bases; unmatched junction nucleotides: 3. The CDR3 extends over 13 amino acids. The CDR3 region is CASSGGQTYEQYF. Written as DNA, the CDR3 is TGTGCCAGCAGCGGGGGACAGACCTACGAGCAGTACTTC. The complete variable domain, with remaining parts taken from reference TRBV7-2 and TRBJ2-7, reads GAGVSQSPSNKVTEKGKDVELRCDPISGHTALYWYRQSLGQGLEFLIYFQGNSAPDKSGLPSDRFSAERTGGSVSTLTIQRTQQEDSAVYLCASSGGQTYEQYFGPGTRLTVT.

This clone was detected only a few times. The chain carries TRBV28 and TRBJ1-3; D is perhaps TRBD1 (5 bases). Germline values: CDR1 MDHEN, CDR2 SYDVKM. Deletions cut 6 bases from V and 0 bases from J, with 15 bases between. This CDR3 is 16 amino acids long. The CDR3 sequence is CASRDWDGLSGNTIYF. The CDR3 nucleotides read TGTGCCAGCAGGGACTGGGACGGCCTCTCTGGAAACACCATATATTTT.

This clone was detected only a few times. The chain is built from TRBV28 and TRBJ1-1; tentative D call: TRBD1 (5 bases). The CDR3 is 15 amino acids. Trimming left V 6 bases short and J 4 bases short, with 18 bases between. Germline CDR1 is MDHEN and CDR2 is SYDVKM. CDR3 loop: CASRQGTARSTEAFF. The DNA of the CDR3 is TGTGCCAGCAGGCAGGGCACTGCCAGGAGCACTGAAGCTTTCTTT.

This chain uses TRBV6-2 or TRBV6-3 with TRBJ1-2; TRBD1 matches 11 bases. Germline V gives CDR1 MNHEY, CDR2 SVGEGT. The length of the CDR3 is 18 residues. Trimming removed 5 bases from V and 4 bases from J; junction bases left unmatched: 15. Written as DNA, the CDR3 is TGTGCCAGCAGTCCTAGGACAGGGGGCGGTTTTTCCTCCTATGGCTACACCTTC. This encodes CASSPRTGGGFSSYGYTF.

This clone was seen a few times. This rearrangement joins TRBV27 to TRBJ1-2; D unresolved. The ends were cut back, 4 bases at V and 4 bases at J, with 13 bases in the middle. Germline CDR1 is MNHEY and CDR2 is SMNVEV (reference sequence). This CDR3 region has 14 residues. This chain's CDR3 is CASSSSDRLYGYTF. In nucleotides, the CDR3 is TGTGCCAGCAGTTCCTCCGACCGGCTCTATGGCTACACCTTC.

The V gene is TRBV6-1, the J gene TRBJ2-5; unclear D gene. The germline gives CDR1 MNHNS, CDR2 SASEGT. The CDR3 is made up of 14 amino acids. Trimming cost V 6 bases and J 2 bases, with 13 bases left between them. The CDR3 loop reads CASSPRPYQETQYF. CDR3 coding DNA: TGTGCCAGCAGCCCCAGGCCGTATCAAGAGACCCAGTACTTC.

Many counts were recorded for this clone. The gene calls are TRBV6-2 or TRBV6-3 and TRBJ2-7, with 13 nucleotides matching TRBD2. Germline-derived CDR1 and CDR2 are MNHEY and SVGEGT. V shed 5 bases and J 2 bases; nucleotides not matched to a gene: 9. The length of the CDR3 is 17 residues. The CDR3 protein is CASSRPRTSGRTYEQYF. The CDR3 DNA reads TGTGCCAGCAGTCGACCGCGGACTAGCGGGAGAACCTACGAGCAGTACTTC.

J is TRBJ1-1 and V is TRBV9, with D uncertain. Trimming shortened V by 0 bases and J by 2 bases, and 5 bases separated the two germline ends. The CDR3 extends over 13 amino acids. The germline CDR1 and CDR2 sequences are SGDLS and YYNGEE. CDR3 DNA: TGTGCCAGCAGCGTAGCCGGTAACACTGAAGCTTTCTTT. Its translation is CASSVAGNTEAFF.

This clone came up a few times. J is TRBJ1-4 and V is TRBV7-6; the D is unclear. In germline, CDR1 is SGHVS, CDR2 FNYEAQ. CDR3 length: 12 residues. V lost 3 bases and J lost 5, with 4 bases in between. This CDR3 reads CASSFGNEKLFF. The CDR3 nucleotides are TGTGCCAGCAGCTTTGGGAATGAAAAACTGTTTTTT. Looking up the rest from reference TRBV7-6 and TRBJ1-4 gives the full variable domain: GAGVSQSPRYKVTKRGQDVALRCDPISGHVSLYWYRQALGQGPEFLTYFNYEAQQDKSGLPNDRFSAERPEGSISTLTIQRTEQRDSAMYRCASSFGNEKLFFGSGTQLSVL.